This T cell receptor (beta chain) was sequenced for a study of PD-L1 blockade in urothelial cancer. Study information: Earlier, patients had received 0 to 3 chemotherapy regimens. Blood analyses occurred 3 weeks (second dose) and 6 weeks post treatment start.

Clones were sequenced by immunoSEQ multiplex PCR, and TCRdb holds only the in-frame ones, with some missing. The sample shows approximately 88,000 clones, about 83% of them seen only once. In germline, CDR1 is LNHDA, CDR2 SQIVND (reference sequence). Trimming shortened V by 4 bases and J by 13 bases, and 17 bases separated the two germline ends. This CDR3 contains 13 residues. The time point is: pretreatment peripheral blood. This specimen was PBMCs, taken around atezolizumab (anti-PD-L1) treatment. The TCR comes from a man aged 55 to 70 with urothelial cancer. The chain is built from TRBV19 and TRBJ2-4, with D perhaps TRBD2 (6 bases). CDR3: CASSTGGTLSQYF. CDR3 nucleotides: TGTGCCAGTAGTACAGGTGGGACTCTCTCGCAGTACTTC.